This T cell receptor beta chain came from a study of blood T cell repertoires in COVID-19. Looking at the study overall: Samples representing acute and convalescent COVID-19 were sourced from the United States, Italy and Spain.

The table came from immunoSEQ multiplex PCR; TCRdb's copy has only in-frame clones and leaves some out. Of 100,000 to 150,000 clones listed, over 60% are singletons. The sample holds a few counts of this clone. The germline V gene encodes CDR1 SGHAT and CDR2 FQNNGV. The CDR3 runs 12 residues. V lost 2 bases, J lost 4 bases, and 6 bases lay in between. Source material: peripheral blood. This rearrangement joins TRBV11-2 to TRBJ2-7; D unresolved. The source is a woman aged 70-85 years with acute or convalescent COVID-19. Here the CDR3 reads CASSLQEYEQYF. The CDR3 region has the DNA TGTGCCAGCAGCTTACAGGAATACGAGCAGTACTTC.